These 14 T cell receptor beta chains originate from one sample sequenced in a study of shared clonotypes between healthy human individuals. CD45RO-negative cells were positively selected for CCR7, leaving out terminally differentiated effector memory CD45RA+ cells. Sequencing used immunoSEQ multiplex PCR; TCRdb keeps in-frame clones, though not all of them. The sample records hundreds of thousands of clones, approximately 96% being singletons. The sample consisted of naive CD8+ T cells sorted from blood. The receptors come from a woman in her 30s in good health.

Written as DNA, the CDR3 is TGTGCCAGCAGCCGGGAGGTAGCGGGAGCCCCCACAGATACGCAGTATTTT. Translated, it gives CASSREVAGAPTDTQYF. This rearrangement joins TRBV5-8 to TRBJ2-3; TRBD2 matches 9 bases. The CDR3 spans 17 residues. V was pared by 4 bases and J by 2 bases, with 11 bases of the junction left unmatched. Germline CDR1 is SGHTS and CDR2 is YDEGEE.

This chain joins TRBV19 and TRBJ1-4; 10 nucleotides agree with TRBD1. The trim removed 5 bases at V and 0 bases at J, leaving 12 bases unmatched. The germline CDR1 and CDR2 sequences are LNHDA and SQIVND (reference sequence). The CDR3 has 19 amino acids. The CDR3 DNA is TGTGCCAGTAGTCCTCGACAGGGGGCGGTTGTACCAACTAATGAAAAACTGTTTTTT. It is translated as CASSPRQGAVVPTNEKLFF. The variable domain in full, completed from reference TRBV19 and TRBJ1-4, reads DGGITQSPKYLFRKEGQNVTLSCEQNLNHDAMYWYRQDPGQGLRLIYYSQIVNDFQKGDIAEGYSVSREKKESFPLTVTSAQKNPTAFYLCASSPRQGAVVPTNEKLFFGSGTQLSVL.

CDR3 nucleotides: TGCGCCAGCAGTGCCCCTTGGGGAAGGCTCGGCACTGAAGCTTTCTTT. It encodes CASSAPWGRLGTEAFF. The chain employs TRBV10-2 and TRBJ1-1; no reliable D call. Germline V CDR1 and CDR2: WSHSY, SAAADI. The germline V and J ends were trimmed by 4 bases and 4 bases, with 19 bases remaining between them. This CDR3 spans 16 amino acids.

As for this clone: Within the sample, other DNA sequences also encode this same CDR3. The gene calls are TRBV7-9 and TRBJ2-7; no clear D. Germline V gene sequence: CDR1 SEHNR, CDR2 FQNEAQ (reference sequence). V was cut by 0 bases and J by 5 bases, with 5 bases left in between. The CDR3 has 12 residues. Here the CDR3 reads CASSLASDEQYF. In DNA form, the CDR3 reads TGTGCCAGCAGCTTAGCGTCGGACGAGCAGTACTTC.

The chain recombines TRBV7-9 with TRBJ2-7, with D maybe TRBD2 (7 bases). The CDR3 is 12 residues long. The germline V gene encodes CDR1 SEHNR and CDR2 FQNEAQ (reference sequence). V was shortened by 5 bases and J by 5 bases, with 10 bases between the two germline ends. The CDR3 region is CASSRGANEQYF. In nucleotides, the CDR3 is TGTGCCAGCAGCCGGGGGGCCAACGAGCAGTACTTC.

This clone was counted a single time. The rearrangement links TRBV11-2 to TRBJ1-5; unclear D gene. Looked up from germline, CDR1 is SGHAT and CDR2 is FQNNGV. V lost 6 bases to trimming and J lost 0 bases, with 15 bases between them. The CDR3 is made up of 16 amino acids. CDR3 loop: CASRTLADYSNQPQHF. CDR3 bases: TGTGCCAGCAGAACTTTAGCAGACTATAGCAATCAGCCCCAGCATTTT.

A few counts support this clone. CDR3 amino acids: CATSSMNEQFF. DNA of the CDR3: TGTGCCACCTCATCGATGAATGAGCAGTTCTTC. The gene calls are TRBV5-4 and TRBJ2-1; D gene uncertain. The V end lost 9 bases, the J end lost 7 bases, and 11 bases lay between the germline ends. Germline loops: CDR1 SGHNT, CDR2 YYREEE (reference sequence). The CDR3 spans 11 residues.

The J gene is TRBJ1-1, the V gene TRBV6-6; D might be TRBD1 (6 bases). Germline CDR1 is MNHNY and CDR2 is SVGAGI (reference sequence). V lost 6 bases and J 3 bases, leaving 14 bases between the germline ends. This CDR3 has 14 residues. Here the CDR3 reads CASRSVQGYTEAFF. As DNA, the CDR3 is TGTGCCAGCAGGAGTGTACAGGGATACACTGAAGCTTTCTTT.

In this sample, this clone turned up once. This chain joins TRBV11-2 and TRBJ1-3; the D gene is possibly TRBD1 (5 bases). V lost 8 bases, J lost 2 bases, and 19 bases lay in between. Germline CDR1 is SGHAT and CDR2 is FQNNGV. CDR3 length equals 16 residues. The CDR3 region is CASSLRGEGTGNTIYF. The CDR3 DNA is TGTGCCAGCTCCCTTCGTGGGGAGGGGACTGGAAACACCATATATTTT. Variable domain in full (rest from reference TRBV11-2 and TRBJ1-3): EAGVAQSPRYKIIEKRQSVAFWCNPISGHATLYWYQQILGQGPKLLIQFQNNGVVDDSQLPKDRFSAERLKGVDSTLKIQPAKLEDSAVYLCASSLRGEGTGNTIYFGEGSWLTVV.

The V call is TRBV19, the J call TRBJ2-1; TRBD1 matches at 10 bases. Trimming cost V 1 base and J 0 bases; bases outside gene matches: 3. The CDR3 has 17 amino acids. CDR1 and CDR2 from the germline V gene are LNHDA and SQIVND (reference sequence). This CDR3 is CASSIGGQGSSYNEQFF. The CDR3 bases are TGTGCCAGTAGTATAGGGGGACAGGGGAGCTCCTACAATGAGCAGTTCTTC.

The chain has TRBV28 and TRBJ2-2; the D gene is possibly TRBD1 (6 bases). This CDR3 has 14 amino acids. Trimming stripped 8 bases from V and 6 bases from J, with 16 bases between. The germline V gene has CDR1 MDHEN and CDR2 SYDVKM. The CDR3 nucleotides read TGTGCCAGCGGAGACAGGTTCTACGCCGGGGAGCTGTTTTTT. It yields the protein CASGDRFYAGELFF.

This clone was counted a single time. J is TRBJ2-1 and V is TRBV15; 8 nucleotides line up with TRBD1. CDR3 length equals 16 residues. Germline V gene sequence: CDR1 LNHNV, CDR2 YYDKDF (reference sequence). V gave up 5 bases and J gave up 0 bases; unmatched junction bases: 6. The CDR3 sequence is CATSSRTGSSYNEQFF. The CDR3 DNA sequence: TGTGCCACCAGCTCTAGGACAGGGAGCTCCTACAATGAGCAGTTCTTC.

The chain has TRBV27 and TRBJ1-1, with D maybe TRBD1 (5 bases). Germline V lookup: CDR1 MNHEY, CDR2 SMNVEV (reference sequence). V was pared by 2 bases and J by 0 bases, with 13 bases between. The CDR3 spans 16 residues. CDR3 amino acids: CASSLEQASMNTEAFF. Written as DNA, the CDR3 is TGTGCCAGCAGTTTAGAACAGGCCTCAATGAACACTGAAGCTTTCTTT.

The chain is built from TRBV7-9 and TRBJ2-5; D is undetermined. Germline values: CDR1 SEHNR, CDR2 FQNEAQ (reference sequence). The CDR3 contains 12 residues. The V end lost 2 bases, the J end lost 5 bases, and 6 bases lay between the germline ends. The CDR3 loop is CASSLRKETQYF. In DNA, the CDR3 is TGTGCCAGCAGCTTACGTAAGGAGACCCAGTACTTC.